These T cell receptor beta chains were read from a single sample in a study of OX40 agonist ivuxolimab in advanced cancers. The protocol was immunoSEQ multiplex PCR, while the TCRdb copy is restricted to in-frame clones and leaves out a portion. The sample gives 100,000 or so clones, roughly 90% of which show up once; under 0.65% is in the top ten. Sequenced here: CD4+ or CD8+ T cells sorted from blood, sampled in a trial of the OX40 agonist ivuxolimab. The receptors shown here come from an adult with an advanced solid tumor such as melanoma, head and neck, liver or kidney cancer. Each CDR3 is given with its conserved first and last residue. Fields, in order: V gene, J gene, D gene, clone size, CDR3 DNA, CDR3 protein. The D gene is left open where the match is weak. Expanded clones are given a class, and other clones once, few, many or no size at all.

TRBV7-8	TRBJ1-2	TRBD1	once	TGTGCCAGCAGCTTGGACAGGGAGTATGGCTACACCTTC	CASSLDREYGYTF
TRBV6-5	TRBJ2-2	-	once	TGTGCCAGCAGTCGGACAATCCTTAGTGGCGGGGAGCTGTTTTTT	CASSRTILSGGELFF
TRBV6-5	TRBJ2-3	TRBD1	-	TGTGCCAGCAGTTACGGCCCTAAGACAGGGTGGTATTTT	CASSYGPKTGWYF
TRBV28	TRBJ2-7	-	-	TGTGCCAGCAGTTTGAACCCCTCCTACGAGCAGTACTTC	CASSLNPSYEQYF
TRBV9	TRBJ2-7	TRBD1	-	TGTGCCAGCAGCCCGGGACAGGGGAAACACGAGCAGTACTTC	CASSPGQGKHEQYF
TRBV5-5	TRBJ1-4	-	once	TGTGCCAGCAGCCGCCTGAATGAAAAACTGTTTTTT	CASSRLNEKLFF
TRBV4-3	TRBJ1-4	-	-	TGCGCCAGCAGCCAAGGCGGATACGGGCAGGCTAATGAAAAACTGTTTTTT	CASSQGGYGQANEKLFF
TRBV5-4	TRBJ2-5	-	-	TGTGCCAGCAGCCCGTACCCCGAAGAGACCCAGTACTTC	CASSPYPEETQYF
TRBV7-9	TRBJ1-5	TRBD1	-	TGTGCCAGCAGCTTGGGGACAGGGGGAAATCAGCCCCAGCATTTT	CASSLGTGGNQPQHF
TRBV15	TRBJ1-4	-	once	TGTGCCACCAGCAGAGATTATGGATGGCGGAATGAAAAACTGTTTTTT	CATSRDYGWRNEKLFF
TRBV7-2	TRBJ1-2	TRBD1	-	TGTGCCAGCAGTCTGACAGGGGGCGCGAACTATGGCTACACCTTC	CASSLTGGANYGYTF
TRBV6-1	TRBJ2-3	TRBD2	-	TGTGCCAGCAGTGTTAAGGCGGGAGGGGGGACAGATACGCAGTATTTT	CASSVKAGGGTDTQYF
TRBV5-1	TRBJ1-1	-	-	TGCGCCAGCAGCTTGGATGGCGTGAACACTGAAGCTTTCTTT	CASSLDGVNTEAFF
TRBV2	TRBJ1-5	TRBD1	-	TGTGCCAGCAGTAACAACTTACAGGGGGCGTCGGGACTTAGCAATCAGCCCCAGCATTTT	CASSNNLQGASGLSNQPQHF
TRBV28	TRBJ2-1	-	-	TGTGCCAGCAGTGATACAGGGTTCAATGAGCAGTTCTTC	CASSDTGFNEQFF
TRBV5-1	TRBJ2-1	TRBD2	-	TGCGCCAGCAGCAGGACTAGCGGGACCTCGGGGAATGAGCAGTTCTTC	CASSRTSGTSGNEQFF
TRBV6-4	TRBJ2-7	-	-	TGTGCCAGCAGGGGGACTGCCGACGCCTACGAGCAGTACTTC	CASRGTADAYEQYF
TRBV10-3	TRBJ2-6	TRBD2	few	TGTGCCATCAGTGAGCCGGGGGGCAACGTCCTGACTTTC	CAISEPGGNVLTF
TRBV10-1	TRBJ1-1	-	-	TGCGCCAGCAGTGATAGAGGGCGCGCTGAAGCTTTCTTT	CASSDRGRAEAFF
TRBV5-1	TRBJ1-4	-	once	TGCGCCAGCAGCTTGGCTGCAGGGAATGAAAAACTGTTTTTT	CASSLAAGNEKLFF
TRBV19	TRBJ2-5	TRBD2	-	TGTGCCAGTAGTATAGCGGGAGGGCGTCTCGAGACCCAGTACTTC	CASSIAGGRLETQYF
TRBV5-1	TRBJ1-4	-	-	TGCGCCAGCAGCCAACTTGCAACTAATGAAAAACTGTTTTTT	CASSQLATNEKLFF
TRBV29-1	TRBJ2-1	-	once	TGCAGCGTTGAGGGGCGGTCCTACAATGAGCAGTTCTTC	CSVEGRSYNEQFF
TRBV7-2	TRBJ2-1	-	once	TGTGCCAGCAGCTTACTAGGCTCCTACAATGAGCAGTTCTTC	CASSLLGSYNEQFF
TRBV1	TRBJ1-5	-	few	TGCACCAGCAGCCTGTTTGGGACAGGGTTGTCTCAGCCCCAGCATTTT	CTSSLFGTGLSQPQHF
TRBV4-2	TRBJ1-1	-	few	TGTGCCAGCAGCCAAGGGGGGGAGGAGACTGAAGCTTTCTTT	CASSQGGEETEAFF
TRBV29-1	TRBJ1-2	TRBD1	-	TGCAGCGTGTGGGACAGTCTCTCCTATGGCTACACCTTC	CSVWDSLSYGYTF
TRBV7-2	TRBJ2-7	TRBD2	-	TGTGCCAGCAGACCTCCGGGACTAGCTATATACGAGCAGTACTTC	CASRPPGLAIYEQYF
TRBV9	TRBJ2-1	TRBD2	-	TGTGCCAGCAGCGCTGATAGCGGGGCCTACAATGAGCAGTTCTTC	CASSADSGAYNEQFF
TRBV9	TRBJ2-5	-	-	TGTGCCAGCAGCGTCACTCAGGGGGGGACCCAGTACTTC	CASSVTQGGTQYF
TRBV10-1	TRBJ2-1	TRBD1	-	TGCGCCATCACAGGGACAGGGGGCATTAATGAGCAGTTCTTC	CAITGTGGINEQFF
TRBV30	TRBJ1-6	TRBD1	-	TGTGCCTGGAGTGTAGGGAAGGCGGGGACAGGGCTCTCACCCCTCCACTTT	CAWSVGKAGTGLSPLHF
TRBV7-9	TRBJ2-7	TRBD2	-	TGTGCCAGCAGCGAAGCGGGAGGCTCCTACGAGCAGTACTTC	CASSEAGGSYEQYF
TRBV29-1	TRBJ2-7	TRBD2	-	TGCAGCGTTGAATCCCTAGCGGGAGCCCACGAGCAGTACTTC	CSVESLAGAHEQYF
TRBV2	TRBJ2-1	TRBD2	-	TGTGCCAGCAGTGACGGGACTAGCTTTGGCAATGAGCAGTTCTTC	CASSDGTSFGNEQFF
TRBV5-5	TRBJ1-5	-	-	TGTGCCAGCAGCCCCGGGGGGGGTTACAATCAGCCCCAGCATTTT	CASSPGGGYNQPQHF
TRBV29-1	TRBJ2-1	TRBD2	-	TGCAGCGTTGAAGCCCCACTAGCGGGACGCTACAATGAGCAGTTCTTC	CSVEAPLAGRYNEQFF
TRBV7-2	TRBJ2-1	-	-	TGTGCCAGCAGCTTTGAGACTTTACGAAGTGAGCAGTTCTTC	CASSFETLRSEQFF
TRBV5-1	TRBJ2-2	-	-	TGCGCCAGCAGCTTGGTTCGAACAGGGATCGGGGAGCTGTTTTTT	CASSLVRTGIGELFF
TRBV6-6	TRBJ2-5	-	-	TGTGCCAGCAGGGGGTCAGGGAAGGAGACCCAGTACTTC	CASRGSGKETQYF
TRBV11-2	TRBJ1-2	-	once	TGTGCCAGCAGCCCGCAGGGTAACTATGGCTACACCTTC	CASSPQGNYGYTF
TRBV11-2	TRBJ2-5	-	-	TGTGCCAGCAGCTTACCGGGCCGGGTAGAGACCCAGTACTTC	CASSLPGRVETQYF
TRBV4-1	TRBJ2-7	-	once	TGCGCCAGCAGCCAAGATGTCCCCCCAGGGTCCTACTACGAGCAGTACTTC	CASSQDVPPGSYYEQYF
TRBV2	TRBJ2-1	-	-	TGTGCCAGCAGGGAGGGGAATGAGCAGTTCTTC	CASREGNEQFF
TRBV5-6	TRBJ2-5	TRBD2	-	TGTGCCAGCAGCTTGAGGCTAGCGGGAGGGGTTGGGGAGACCCAGTACTTC	CASSLRLAGGVGETQYF
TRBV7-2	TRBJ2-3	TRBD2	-	TGTGCCAGCAGCTTCGGCCCGGTAGGGACTAGTCGTTCAGATACGCAGTATTTT	CASSFGPVGTSRSDTQYF
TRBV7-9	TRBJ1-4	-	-	TGTGCCAGCAGCAAAGGGGGAGGGGATGAAAAACTGTTTTTT	CASSKGGGDEKLFF
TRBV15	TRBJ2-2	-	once	TGTGCCACCAGCAGAGAAGCGAGTGTCGGGGAGCTGTTTTTT	CATSREASVGELFF